This TCR beta chain was sequenced during a study of molecular identifiers for immune sequencing clone quantification. The junction had 1 base not matched to a gene; V was cut back by 0 bases and J by 4 bases. The CDR3 extends over 15 amino acids. Germline CDR1 and CDR2: MGHRA and YSYEKL. TCRdb called the PCR reads again in MiXCR, with one record for every CDR3 protein. There are 490,000 or so distinct CDR3 sequences in the sample; under 30% occur only once, and roughly 0.77% lies in the top ten. With 10%, 30% or 50% of RNA, about 17,000 to 1,000,000 naive CD8 T cells were sequenced. Comments on this clonotype: A read error may explain this, as a much larger clone is one base away.

The sample taken for sequencing was naive CD8+ T cells from blood, with Jurkat cell RNA spiked in. Sample subset: FACS-sorted CD8+CD4-CCR7+CD45RA+ naive T cells. The chain couples TRBV4-1 to TRBJ2-5, with TRBD1 identical over 11 bases. This receptor was obtained from a human donor in good health. Some libraries in this study had Jurkat cell RNA spiked in. In DNA form, the CDR3 reads TGCGCCAGCAGCCAAGAGGACAGGGGGCGAGAGACCCAGTACTTC. Translating gives CASSQEDRGRETQYF.